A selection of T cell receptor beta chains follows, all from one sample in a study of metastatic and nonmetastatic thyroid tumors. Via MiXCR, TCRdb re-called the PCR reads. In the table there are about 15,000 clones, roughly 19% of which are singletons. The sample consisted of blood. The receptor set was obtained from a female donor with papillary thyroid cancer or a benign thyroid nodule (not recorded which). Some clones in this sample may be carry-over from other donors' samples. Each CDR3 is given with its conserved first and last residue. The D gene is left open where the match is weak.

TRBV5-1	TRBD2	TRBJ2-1	CASSPQGSGGADEQFF
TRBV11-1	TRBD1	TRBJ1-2	CASSSDRGKLGYGYTF
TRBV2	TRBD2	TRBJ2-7	CASSEYPTGLVYEQYF
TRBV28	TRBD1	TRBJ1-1	CASSTPSTGGGVAFF
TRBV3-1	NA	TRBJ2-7	CASSQVMRDSDQYF
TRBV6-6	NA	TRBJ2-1	CASSYSLRYNEQFF
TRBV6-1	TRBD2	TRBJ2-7	CASTGPGLVVYEQYF
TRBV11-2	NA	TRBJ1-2	CASSLDRSLAYGYTF
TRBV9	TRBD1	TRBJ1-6	CASSTARDRVGSPIHF
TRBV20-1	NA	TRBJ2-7	CSARGSSPEQYF
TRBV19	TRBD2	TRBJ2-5	CASSIGGETGETQYF
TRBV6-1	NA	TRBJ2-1	CASSEGSVGGNEQFF
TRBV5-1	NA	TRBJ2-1	CASSAGTAYNEQFF
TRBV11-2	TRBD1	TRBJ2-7	CASSLRTGHSYEQYF
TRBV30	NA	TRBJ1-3	CAWGGGSGNTIYF
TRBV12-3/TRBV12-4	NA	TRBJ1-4	CASSFFGSNEKLFF
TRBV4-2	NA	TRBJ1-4	CASSQESGPGTNEKLFF
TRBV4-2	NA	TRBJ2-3	CASSQVLARGADTQYF
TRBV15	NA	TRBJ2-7	CATSREGWVGSYEQYF
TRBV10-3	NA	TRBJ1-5	CAISDSDQPQHF
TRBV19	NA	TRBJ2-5	CASSPTTDREEAQYF
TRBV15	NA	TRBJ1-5	CATSRDSVNRPQHF
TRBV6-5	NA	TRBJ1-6	CASSYSQGRGNSPLHF
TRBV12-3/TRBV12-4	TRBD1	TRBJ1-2	CASSYWTGSSGYTF
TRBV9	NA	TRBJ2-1	CASSNGPDGSLPQFF
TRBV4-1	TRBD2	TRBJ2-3	CVSSHARSGIPTDTQYF
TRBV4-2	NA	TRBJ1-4	CASSRDWGSNEKLFF
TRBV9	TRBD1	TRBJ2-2	CASSLQGETNTGELFF
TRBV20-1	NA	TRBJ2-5	CSANLRRYETQYF
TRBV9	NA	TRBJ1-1	CASSPSVTMNTEAFF
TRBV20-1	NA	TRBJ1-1	CSARRGQDTEAFF
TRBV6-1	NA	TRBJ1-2	CASSPYSGLHLYGYTF
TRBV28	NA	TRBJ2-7	CASRVDGFSYEQYF
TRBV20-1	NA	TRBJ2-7	CSAFPPSSYEQYF
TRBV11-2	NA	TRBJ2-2	CASSFQIVNTGELFF
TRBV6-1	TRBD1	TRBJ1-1	CASNRGMNTEAFF
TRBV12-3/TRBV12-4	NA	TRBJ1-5	CASSLVDSNQPQHF
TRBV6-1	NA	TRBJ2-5	CASSEALRETQYF
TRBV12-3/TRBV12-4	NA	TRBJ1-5	CASSLGAWGSSNQPQHF
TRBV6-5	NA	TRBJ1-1	CASSYEGGTEAFF
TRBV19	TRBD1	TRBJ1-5	CASSIDRQGEQPQHF
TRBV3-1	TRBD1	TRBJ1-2	CASSRGQLGNYGYTF
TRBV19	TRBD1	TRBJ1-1	CASSIFWDRELNTEAFF
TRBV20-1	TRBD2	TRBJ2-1	CSAPPSGPYNEQFF
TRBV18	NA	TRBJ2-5	CASSPRGGIIETQYF
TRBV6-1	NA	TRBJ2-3	CASSYGPDTQYF
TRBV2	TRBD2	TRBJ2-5	CASMGLAGSPDGYF
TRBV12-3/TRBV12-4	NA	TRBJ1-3	CASEAGRGSPGNTIYF
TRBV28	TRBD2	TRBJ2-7	CASRLHPNLAARYEQYF
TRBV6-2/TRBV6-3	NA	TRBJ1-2	CASSYSWGTGYGYTF
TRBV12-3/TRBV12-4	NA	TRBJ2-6	CATPGPLGGANVLTF
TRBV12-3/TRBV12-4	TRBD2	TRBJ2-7	CASSSEVAGGPVEQYF
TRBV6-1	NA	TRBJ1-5	CASSGGNQPQHF
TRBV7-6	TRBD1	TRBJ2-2	CAGSLDRVQTGELFF
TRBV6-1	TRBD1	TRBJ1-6	CASILRPGQVGSPLHF
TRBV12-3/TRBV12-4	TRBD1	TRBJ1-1	CASSPDRGWNTEAFF
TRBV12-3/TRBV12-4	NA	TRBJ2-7	CASSLDWSTGGVTDTSYEQYF
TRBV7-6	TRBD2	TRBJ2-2	CASSLRAGESIGELFF
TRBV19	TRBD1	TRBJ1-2	CASSIQGAFYGYTF